This T cell receptor beta chain was found in a study of blood T cell repertoires in COVID-19. Across the study: Samples taken during acute and convalescent COVID-19 were collected in the United States, Italy and Spain. The analysed material was cDNA or gDNA that came from T cells, B-cell-depleted T cells, or PBMCs.

Original methodology: Amplification from reference gene primers served as the basis for estimated nucleated cell counts. TCRdb's table, derived via immunoSEQ multiplex PCR, lists solely in-frame clones and lacks some. D and trimming come from the DNA, and the V and J calls and clone size come from that table. Of 150,000 or so clones in the sample, roughly nine tenths were seen once. Germline V gene data show CDR1 as SGHNT and CDR2 as YYREEE (reference sequence). The CDR3 loop spans 16 amino acids. V lost 0 bases, J lost 0 bases, and 4 bases stayed unmatched. The rearrangement links TRBV5-4 to TRBJ2-5, with TRBD1 matching 8 bases. Sequencing input: peripheral blood. This clonotype originated in a woman in her 70s with acute or convalescent COVID-19. The CDR3 bases are TGTGCCAGCAGCTTGGGACAGGGGCTCTACCAAGAGACCCAGTACTTC. It yields the protein CASSLGQGLYQETQYF.